A single sample gave rise to the 6 T cell receptor beta chains below, sequenced in a study of blood T cell repertoires in COVID-19 (dated by TCRdb to about 2020). Libraries came from the immunoSEQ multiplex PCR assay. The table was pulled from immuneACCESS by TCRdb, which kept in-frame rearrangements only. Such tables lose some clones; where checked, under half of the loss comes from unresolved V genes, and the rest has no known cause. The sample yields some 160,000 clones; around 75% were counted once. The top ten constitute about 15% of the sample. Sequencing was carried out using peripheral blood. The receptors were gathered from a woman older than 75 with acute or convalescent COVID-19.

V is TRBV2 and J is TRBJ2-3, with D hard to call. V lost 6 bases to trimming and J lost 4 bases, with 20 bases between them. Germline V gene data show CDR1 as SNHLY and CDR2 as FYNNEI. The CDR3 extends over 16 amino acids. CDR3 sequence: CASRASDTPLADTQYF. The CDR3 nucleotides are TGTGCCAGCAGGGCTTCAGACACTCCACTCGCAGATACGCAGTATTTT.

This chain uses TRBV5-6 with TRBJ1-6; 9 bases fit TRBD1. This CDR3 contains 16 residues. V trimming: 4 bases; J trimming: 3 bases; junction bases outside the gene matches: 5. The V gene's germline CDR1 is SGHDT and CDR2 YYEEEE. CDR3 in DNA: TGTGCCAGCAGCCCGAACAGGGGGCTCTATAATTCACCCCTCCACTTT. Translated: CASSPNRGLYNSPLHF.

V gene TRBV28 combines with J gene TRBJ2-2; TRBD2 matches at 11 bases. Per the germline V gene, CDR1 is MDHEN and CDR2 is SYDVKM. The CDR3 contains 14 residues. The V gene end was trimmed by 7 bases and the J gene end by 5 bases; junction bases not matched to a gene: 3. The CDR3 loop reads CASIASGRTGELFF. The CDR3 coding sequence is TGTGCCAGCATTGCTAGCGGGAGGACCGGGGAGCTGTTTTTT.

The chain joins TRBV27 to TRBJ2-7; D is ambiguous. The germline gives CDR1 MNHEY, CDR2 SMNVEV (reference sequence). The CDR3 contains 17 residues. V gave up 8 bases and J gave up 2 bases, with 25 bases separating them. CDR3 sequence (DNA): TGTGCCAGCGGCATGTCCACCGGGTCCCTTTCCCCCTACGAGCAGTACTTC. Protein: CASGMSTGSLSPYEQYF.

V is TRBV28 and J is TRBJ1-6; TRBD1 might be the D (6 bases). CDR3 length: 14 residues. V was cut by 6 bases and J by 14 bases, with 20 bases left in between. Germline V gives CDR1 MDHEN, CDR2 SYDVKM. CDR3 amino acids: CASSRSRTALALHF. The DNA for the CDR3 is TGTGCCAGCAGCCGATCTCGGACAGCTTTGGCCCTCCACTTT.

This chain joins TRBV2 and TRBJ2-7; TRBD2 might be the D (6 bases). Trimming took 7 bases from V and 2 from J, leaving 18 bases between them. This CDR3 contains 15 residues. Germline values: CDR1 SNHLY, CDR2 FYNNEI. Written as DNA, the CDR3 is TGTGCCAGCATTCGGCGGGACCCGGGGGCCTACGAGCAGTACTTC. Translation: CASIRRDPGAYEQYF.